A selection of T cell receptor beta chains follows, all from one sample in a study of T cells after yellow fever vaccination. TCRdb reanalysed the 5' RACE reads using MiXCR and keeps one entry per CDR3 protein. This table has 300,000 to 350,000 distinct CDR3 sequences, around 4.1% appearing once. The sample in question was PBMCs, obtained 5 days after the yellow fever booster vaccination. These receptors all come from a man aged 18 to 30 who received the YFV17D yellow fever vaccine. CDR3s include the opening cysteine and the closing phenylalanine or tryptophan. The D gene is left open where the match is weak. Clone size is stated in some rows and not others, as once, few, many or a class when expanded.

length	V	D	J	size	CDR3	DNA
15	TRBV27	TRBD1	TRBJ1-2	NA	CASSFGGQGVGGYTF	TGTGCCAGCAGTTTCGGCGGACAGGGGGTAGGTGGCTACACCTTC
15	TRBV12-3/TRBV12-4	NA	TRBJ2-5	few	CASSLDHRHRETQYF	TGTGCCAGCAGTTTAGATCACAGGCACCGGGAGACCCAGTACTTC
14	TRBV30	TRBD1	TRBJ1-1	NA	CAWSFMTGTTKAFF	TGTGCCTGGAGTTTCATGACAGGGACAACGAAAGCTTTCTTT
13	TRBV5-4	NA	TRBJ1-2	many	CASSLVDNYGYTF	TGTGCCAGCAGCCTCGTGGATAACTATGGCTACACCTTC
12	TRBV12-3/TRBV12-4	NA	TRBJ1-2	many	CASSLRDYGYTF	TGTGCCAGCAGTTTGAGGGACTATGGCTACACCTTC
13	TRBV6-4	NA	TRBJ1-5	few	CARDQLKGQPQHF	TGTGCCAGGGACCAGCTAAAGGGTCAGCCCCAGCATTTT
13	TRBV20-1	TRBD1	TRBJ1-2	many	CSAPDREVSGYTF	TGCAGCGCCCCGGACAGGGAGGTCTCTGGCTACACCTTC
15	TRBV20-1	NA	TRBJ2-3	many	CSADYREESTDTQYF	TGCAGTGCGGACTACAGGGAGGAAAGCACAGATACGCAGTATTTT
15	TRBV20-1	NA	TRBJ1-1	many	CSASPWTAGYTEAFF	TGCAGTGCTAGTCCCTGGACAGCGGGGTACACTGAAGCTTTCTTT
15	TRBV5-1	NA	TRBJ2-1	NA	CASSLPNAGYNEQFF	TGCGCCAGCAGCTTACCGAACGCGGGTTACAATGAGCAGTTCTTC
17	TRBV9	NA	TRBJ2-3	many	CASSVGRGGSSTDTQYF	TGTGCCAGCAGCGTAGGCAGGGGCGGATCTAGCACAGATACGCAGTATTTT
16	TRBV5-1	NA	TRBJ1-1	NA	CASSLYGGGGMTEAFF	TGCGCCAGCAGCTTGTATGGAGGGGGAGGTATGACTGAAGCTTTCTTT